The source of this TCR beta chain is a study of low-dose radiotherapy and immunotherapy resistance in tumors. In the study overall: Per fraction, Cohort 2 was given 1 Gy every two weeks, accumulating a total of 13 Gy over 26 weeks. First-strand cDNA used TRAV- and TRBV-specific primers, covering alpha and beta chains.

A constant-region primer paired with the V-primer adapter amplified TCRs over 20 PCR cycles. MiXCR, applied by TCRdb to the reads, yields one record per CDR3 protein. The sample gives some 52,000 distinct CDR3 sequences, around a third of which show up once; less than 9.5% is in the top ten. Sample time point: after trial treatment. Treatment defined: LDRT plus nivolumab, ipilimumab, low-dose cyclophosphamide and aspirin (RACIN trial). In its sample, this clonotype was seen many times. CDR3 length equals 12 residues. Germline V lookup: CDR1 MNHEY, CDR2 SVGAGI. Trimming pared 5 bases from V and 2 bases from J, leaving 7 bases between.

The chain recombines TRBV6-5 with TRBJ2-7; D not certain. The source is a male donor with rectosigmoid adenocarcinoma. The sample here was PBMCs, taken after low-dose radiotherapy plus immunotherapy. The CDR3 coding sequence is TGTGCCAGCAGTGAACTCCCCTACGAGCAGTACTTC. Its protein is CASSELPYEQYF.